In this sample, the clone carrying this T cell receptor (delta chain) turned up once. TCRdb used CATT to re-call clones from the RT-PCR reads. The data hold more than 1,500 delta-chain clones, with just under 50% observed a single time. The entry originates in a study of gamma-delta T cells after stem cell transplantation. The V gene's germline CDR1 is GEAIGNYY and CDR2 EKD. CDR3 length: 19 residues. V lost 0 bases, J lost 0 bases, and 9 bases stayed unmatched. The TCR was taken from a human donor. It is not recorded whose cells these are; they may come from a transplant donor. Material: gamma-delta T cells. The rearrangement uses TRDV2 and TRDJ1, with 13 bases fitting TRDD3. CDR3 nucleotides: TGTGCCTGTGACACCGTACTGGGGGATACGAATAGGGACACCGATAAACTCATCTTT. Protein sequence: CACDTVLGDTNRDTDKLIF.